This T cell receptor beta chain was sequenced in a study of blood T cell repertoires in COVID-19. Germline V gene data show CDR1 as LNHDA and CDR2 as SQIVND (reference sequence). The V and J ends lost 8 bases and 6 bases respectively, with 23 bases between them. The CDR3 runs to 16 residues. Assay used: immunoSEQ multiplex PCR; TCRdb lists only in-frame clones, some missing. The sample records 150,000 to 170,000 clones, approximately 80% being singletons. This sequence originates from a woman older than 75 with acute or convalescent COVID-19. The V gene is TRBV19, the J gene TRBJ1-5; D ambiguous. What was sequenced was peripheral blood. For the CDR3, the DNA is TGTGCCAGTGGAGTGGTGGTCCTACCCGAGGGTCAGCCCCAGCATTTT. Residues: CASGVVVLPEGQPQHF.